The rows below give T cell receptor beta chains drawn from one sample of a study of blood T cell repertoires in COVID-19. Sequenced by immunoSEQ multiplex PCR; TCRdb stores in-frame clones only, minus some. In the table there are some 190,000 clones, 85% of which are singletons. The sample consisted of peripheral blood. The receptors come from a woman aged 55-69 years with acute or convalescent COVID-19. Each CDR3 is given with its conserved first and last residue. The D gene is left open where the match is weak. For some rows the clone size is stated as once, few or many, or as a class when expanded; others skip it.

TRBJ2-1	TRBV28	.	.	15	CASSSQGPSYNEQFF	TGTGCCAGCAGTTCCCAGGGGCCTTCCTACAATGAGCAGTTCTTC
TRBJ1-1	TRBV7-9	once	TRBD1	14	CASSAQQGGTEAFF	TGTGCCAGCAGCGCGCAACAGGGGGGGACTGAAGCTTTCTTT
TRBJ2-1	TRBV7-2	once	TRBD2	17	CASSQRLAPSSYNEQFF	TGTGCCAGCAGCCAGAGACTAGCGCCCAGCTCCTACAATGAGCAGTTCTTC
TRBJ1-1	TRBV5-4	.	.	14	CASSLDRVATEAFF	TGTGCCAGCAGCTTGGACAGGGTGGCAACTGAAGCTTTCTTT
TRBJ1-2	TRBV5-5	few	.	17	CASSLVSGIPDWGGYTF	TGTGCCAGCAGCTTGGTCTCCGGGATCCCCGATTGGGGTGGCTACACCTTC
TRBJ2-2	TRBV6-2/TRBV6-3	.	TRBD2	17	CASSGTSGSAHTGELFF	TGTGCCAGCAGTGGGACTAGCGGGAGTGCGCACACCGGGGAGCTGTTTTTT
TRBJ2-2	TRBV3-1/TRBV3-2	.	.	15	CASSQGGPGTGELFF	TGTGCCAGCAGCCAGGGCGGGCCCGGGACCGGGGAGCTGTTTTTT
TRBJ1-1	TRBV9	.	.	13	CASSGQLNTEAFF	TGTGCCAGCAGCGGACAGTTGAACACTGAAGCTTTCTTT
TRBJ2-3	TRBV6-5	.	.	15	CASSLGTPSTDTQYF	TGTGCCAGCAGCCTCGGGACTCCTAGCACAGATACGCAGTATTTT
TRBJ2-7	TRBV30	.	TRBD2	14	CAWSPGGAGGTQYF	TGTGCCTGGAGTCCGGGGGGGGCGGGAGGAACGCAGTACTTC
TRBJ1-4	TRBV5-6	.	.	13	CASSLTGPEKLFF	TGTGCCAGCAGCTTAACAGGGCCCGAAAAACTGTTTTTT
TRBJ1-4	TRBV24-1	.	.	16	CATSPGTHATNEKLFF	TGTGCCACCAGTCCGGGGACACACGCAACTAATGAAAAACTGTTTTTT
TRBJ1-2	TRBV19	.	.	11	CASSPGFGYTF	TGTGCCAGTAGCCCAGGCTTCGGCTACACCTTC
TRBJ2-1	TRBV27	.	.	14	CASSQGGVHNEQFF	TGTGCCAGCAGCCAGGGGGGCGTCCACAATGAGCAGTTCTTC
TRBJ1-1	TRBV27	.	.	14	CASSLELSTTEAFF	TGTGCCAGCAGTTTGGAACTATCCACTACTGAAGCTTTCTTT
TRBJ1-5	TRBV19	.	.	15	CASSPGFRRDQPQHF	TGTGCCAGTAGTCCAGGTTTTCGCAGGGATCAGCCCCAGCATTTT